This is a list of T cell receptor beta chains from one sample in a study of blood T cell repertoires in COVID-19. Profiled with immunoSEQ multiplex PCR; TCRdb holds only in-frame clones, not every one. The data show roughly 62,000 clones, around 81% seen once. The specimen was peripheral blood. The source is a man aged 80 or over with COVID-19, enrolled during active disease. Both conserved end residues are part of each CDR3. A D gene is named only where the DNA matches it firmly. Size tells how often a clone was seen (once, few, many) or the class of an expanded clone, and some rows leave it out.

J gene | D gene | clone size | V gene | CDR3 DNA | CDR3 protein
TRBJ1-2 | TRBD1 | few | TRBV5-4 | TGTGCCAGCAGCTTGGGGGACAGTTATAACTATGGCTACACCTTC | CASSLGDSYNYGYTF
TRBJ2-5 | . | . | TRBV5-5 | TGTGCCAGCAGCTCCGGACTACTTCGCGCTAAGGAGACCCAGTACTTC | CASSSGLLRAKETQYF
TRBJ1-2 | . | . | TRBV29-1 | TGCAGCGTTGGAGGGCGGGCTTCGGGCTACACCTTC | CSVGGRASGYTF
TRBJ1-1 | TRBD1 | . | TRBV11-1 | TGTGCCAGCAGCAACAGGGGGGCCACTGAAGCTTTCTTT | CASSNRGATEAFF
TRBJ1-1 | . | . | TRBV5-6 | TGTGCCAGCAGCGATGACTCTTTGAGTGCTTTCTTT | CASSDDSLSAFF
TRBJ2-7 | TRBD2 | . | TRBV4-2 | TGTGCCAGCAGCCCTAACTTAGCGGGGGGGGCCTACGAGCAGTACTTC | CASSPNLAGGAYEQYF
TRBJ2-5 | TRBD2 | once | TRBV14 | TGTGCCAGCAGCCAAACTAGCGGAGGGGTGGAGACCCAGTACTTC | CASSQTSGGVETQYF
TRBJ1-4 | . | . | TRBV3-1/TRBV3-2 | TGTGCCAGCAGCCTCGGTAATGAAAAACTGTTTTTT | CASSLGNEKLFF
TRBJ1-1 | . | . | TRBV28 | TGTGCCAGCAGGTCTCCCTATCCGAGGGAGGAAGGTACTGAAGCTTTCTTT | CASRSPYPREEGTEAFF
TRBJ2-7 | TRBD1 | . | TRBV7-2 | TGTGCCAGCAGCCTCAGACAGGGTCGGTCCTACGAGCAGTACTTC | CASSLRQGRSYEQYF
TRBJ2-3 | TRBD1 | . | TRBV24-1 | TGTGCCACCAGTGATTCCCCGGGCAGGGGGCGCTCAGATACGCAGTATTTT | CATSDSPGRGRSDTQYF
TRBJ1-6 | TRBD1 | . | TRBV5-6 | TGTGCCAGCAGCTTCTACAGGGGCTCCAATATAGGTTCACCCCTCCACTTT | CASSFYRGSNIGSPLHF
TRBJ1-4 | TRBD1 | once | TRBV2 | TGTGCCAGCAGCGCAGACCGGACAGGGTTGGAAAAACTGTTTTTT | CASSADRTGLEKLFF
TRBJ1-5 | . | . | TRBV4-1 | TGCGCCAGCAGCCAAGATTCTCCAGAAAATCAGCCCCAGCATTTT | CASSQDSPENQPQHF
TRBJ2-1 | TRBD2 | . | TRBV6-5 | TGTGCCAGCAGTTTCACTAGCGGTTCCTACAATGAGCAGTTCTTC | CASSFTSGSYNEQFF
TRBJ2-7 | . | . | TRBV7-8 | TGTGCCAGCAGCTTAGGAGGTTCCAACGAGCAGTACTTC | CASSLGGSNEQYF
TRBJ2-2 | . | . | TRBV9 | TGTGCCAGCAGCGTCATAGAGACAACCGGGGAGCTGTTTTTT | CASSVIETTGELFF
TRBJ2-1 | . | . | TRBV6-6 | TGTGCCAGCAGTCTAACCCCGGGGGACAGCTCCTACAATGAGCAGTTCTTC | CASSLTPGDSSYNEQFF
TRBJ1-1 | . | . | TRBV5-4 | TGTGCCAGCAGCCGGGATTCACAGTTGAACACTGAAGCTTTCTTT | CASSRDSQLNTEAFF
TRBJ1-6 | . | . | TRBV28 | TGTGCCAGCCTTACAGGGATGCCCTATAATTCACCCCTCCACTTT | CASLTGMPYNSPLHF
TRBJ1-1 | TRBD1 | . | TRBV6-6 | TGTGCCAGCAGCCTAAGACAGGGACAGAACACTGAAGCTTTCTTT | CASSLRQGQNTEAFF
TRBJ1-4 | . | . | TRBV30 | TGTGCCTGGAGTGGCCCAGGGTTAAATGAAAAACTGTTTTTT | CAWSGPGLNEKLFF
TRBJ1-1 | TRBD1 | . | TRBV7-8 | TGTGCCAGCAGCTTTAAAGCCGGGACAGGGTACATGAACACTGAAGCTTTCTTT | CASSFKAGTGYMNTEAFF
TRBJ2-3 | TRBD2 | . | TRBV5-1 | TGCGCCAGCAGCTTATTAACTAGCGGGATAACAGATACGCAGTATTTT | CASSLLTSGITDTQYF
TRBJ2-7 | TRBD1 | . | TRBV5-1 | TGCGCCAGCGGACGGGACAGGTTCGCCTACGAGCAGTACTTC | CASGRDRFAYEQYF
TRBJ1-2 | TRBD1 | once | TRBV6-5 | TGTGCCAGCAGACCCTCAGGGACAGGTGCTTATGGCTACACCTTC | CASRPSGTGAYGYTF
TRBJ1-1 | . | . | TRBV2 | TGTGCCAGCAGTGTGAGGGGGACTGAAGCTTTCTTT | CASSVRGTEAFF